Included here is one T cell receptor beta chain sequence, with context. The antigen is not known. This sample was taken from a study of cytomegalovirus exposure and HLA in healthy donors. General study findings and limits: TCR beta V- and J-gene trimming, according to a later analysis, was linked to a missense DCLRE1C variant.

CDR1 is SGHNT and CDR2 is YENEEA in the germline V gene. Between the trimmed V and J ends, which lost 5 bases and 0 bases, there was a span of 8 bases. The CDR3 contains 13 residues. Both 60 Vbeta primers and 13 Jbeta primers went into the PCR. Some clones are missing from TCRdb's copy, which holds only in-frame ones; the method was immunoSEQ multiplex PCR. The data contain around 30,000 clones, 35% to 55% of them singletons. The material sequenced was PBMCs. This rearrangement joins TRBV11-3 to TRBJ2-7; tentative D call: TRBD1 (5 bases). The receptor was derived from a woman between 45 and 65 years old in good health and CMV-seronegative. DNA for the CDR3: TGTGCCAGCAGCCCTAGGGGCTCCTACGAGCAGTACTTC. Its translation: CASSPRGSYEQYF.